The 5 T cell receptor beta chains below were found in one sample sequenced in a study of PD-1 blockade in classical Hodgkin lymphoma. The time point here: newly diagnosed, previously untreated cHL patient sample. Investigators isolated CD4+ T cells from thawed PBMCs through magnetic negative selection. Here immunoSEQ multiplex PCR was the method, and the copy in TCRdb shows in-frame clones only, minus some. This table holds 15,000 to 17,000 clones, around 84% found once. Sequencing input: CD4+ T cells from blood. These receptors were obtained from a human donor with classical Hodgkin lymphoma.

The rearrangement links TRBV7-2 to TRBJ2-1; 13 bases agree with TRBD2. V lost 5 bases, J lost 15 bases, and 10 bases stayed unmatched. The germline CDR1 and CDR2 sequences are SGHTA and FQGNSA. The CDR3 is made up of 14 amino acids. The CDR3 region is CASSPGLAGTRPFF. The CDR3 bases are TGTGCCAGCAGCCCGGGACTAGCGGGAACTCGTCCGTTCTTC.

The chain carries TRBV28 and TRBJ2-3; TRBD1 or TRBD2 may be the D gene (5 bases each). The CDR3 loop spans 16 amino acids. From germline, CDR1 is MDHEN and CDR2 SYDVKM. Trimming removed 5 bases from V and 4 bases from J, with 19 bases in between. The CDR3 is CASSLAATPGPDTQYF. CDR3 nucleotides: TGTGCCAGCAGTCTGGCAGCCACCCCGGGGCCAGATACGCAGTATTTT.

This chain links TRBV5-1 with TRBJ2-7; D unresolved. Trimming stripped 2 bases from V and 2 bases from J, with 11 bases between. Germline assignment: CDR1 SGHRS and CDR2 YFSETQ. The CDR3 is made up of 14 amino acids. CDR3 in DNA: TGCGCCAGCAGCTTACATGGACCTACCTACGAGCAGTACTTC. Its translation: CASSLHGPTYEQYF.

The chain has TRBV18 and TRBJ1-4; D unresolved. V dropped 0 bases and J dropped 5 bases, with 10 bases sitting between them. Germline values: CDR1 KGHSH, CDR2 LQKENI. There are 15 residues in the CDR3. CDR3 in amino acids: CASSPPSLQNEKLFF. In DNA form, the CDR3 reads TGTGCCAGCTCACCACCTTCCCTCCAGAATGAAAAACTGTTTTTT.

This clone came up once. The chain links TRBV7-2 to TRBJ2-5, with D possibly matching TRBD1 (5 bases). Germline CDR1 reads SGHTA; CDR2 reads FQGNSA. The CDR3 has 14 residues. With 8 bases removed from V and 5 bases from J, the gap between germline ends came to 18 bases. CDR3 sequence (DNA): TGTGCCAGCGGGGCTAGGGATGGGCGGGAGACCCAGTACTTC. Its protein product is CASGARDGRETQYF.